This passage covers 7 T cell receptor beta chains from one sample sequenced in a study of T cells in Graves' hyperthyroidism and ophthalmopathy (dated by TCRdb to the late 2010s). To prepare the library, multiplex PCR was applied. Sequencing used an Illumina HiSeq 2000. Amplification of TCR beta CDR3 regions was carried out from RNA transcripts. A first-round RT-PCR of the TCR CDR3 used the HTBI primer set with the Qiagen OneStep RT-PCR kit. The raw public data were reprocessed by TCRdb itself: fastp quality trimming at Q25, MiXCR clonotype calling, in-frame beta chains only. For every CDR3 protein sequence, its rows merge into one entry that carries the most common genes and DNA. The sample table shows about 210,000 distinct CDR3 sequences, and around 16% are seen once. 35% to 50% of the sample is taken by the ten largest. The sample was blood. These receptors were collected from a man aged 40-49 years with Graves' hyperthyroidism.

This clonotype was detected ten times or more. The genes are TRBV7-2 and TRBJ2-3, with TRBD2 matching over 12 bases. The CDR3 has 15 amino acids. Germline V CDR1 and CDR2: SGHTA, FQGNSA. V shed 5 bases and J 5 bases; nucleotides not matched to a gene: 5. The CDR3 is CASSLPTSGGDTQYF. In DNA form, the CDR3 reads TGTGCCAGCAGCCTCCCGACTAGCGGGGGAGATACGCAGTATTTT.

The chain has TRBV5-1 and TRBJ1-6; 9 nucleotides line up with TRBD1. J was trimmed by 7 bases and V by 1 base; bases with no gene match: 12. Germline V lookup: CDR1 SGHRS, CDR2 YFSETQ. The CDR3 has 18 residues. The CDR3 nucleotides are TGCGCCAGCAGCTTGAGGCCCAACGGGGACAGGGCAAATTCACCCCTCCACTTT. Translation: CASSLRPNGDRANSPLHF. Full variable domain (rest looked up from reference TRBV5-1 and TRBJ1-6): KAGVTQTPRYLIKTRGQQVTLSCSPISGHRSVSWYQQTPGQGLQFLFEYFSETQRNKGNFPGRFSGRQFSNSRSEMNVSTLELGDSALYLCASSLRPNGDRANSPLHFGNGTRLTVT.

V gene TRBV20-1 combines with J gene TRBJ1-1; 11 nucleotides line up with TRBD1. J lost 4 bases, V lost 6 bases, and 10 bases had no gene match. The CDR3 has 15 residues. Germline V gene data show CDR1 as DFQATT and CDR2 as SNEGSKA (reference sequence). CDR3: CSAKSPGTGGTEAFF. The CDR3 DNA sequence: TGCAGTGCCAAGAGTCCCGGGACAGGGGGCACTGAAGCTTTCTTT.

This clonotype occurred a few times. The chain has TRBV29-1 and TRBJ2-2; D is ambiguous. V was trimmed by 5 bases and J by 0 bases, leaving 13 bases between them. The CDR3 spans 15 residues. Per the germline V gene, CDR1 is SQVTM and CDR2 is ANQGSEA. The CDR3 here is CSVSPGRANTGELFF. The CDR3 nucleotides are TGCAGCGTTAGTCCAGGCAGAGCGAACACCGGGGAGCTGTTTTTT.

J is TRBJ2-3 and V is TRBV6-1, with D tentatively TRBD2 (6 bases). The V end was cut by 6 bases, the J end by 6 bases, with 13 bases between. CDR3 length: 13 residues. In germline, CDR1 is MNHNS, CDR2 SASEGT. CDR3 loop: CASRGGVPDTQYF. The CDR3, as DNA: TGTGCCAGCAGGGGCGGGGTCCCGGATACGCAGTATTTT.

V is TRBV29-1 and J is TRBJ1-2, with TRBD1 matching over 9 bases. There are 12 residues in the CDR3. Germline V lookup: CDR1 SQVTM, CDR2 ANQGSEA. The V and J ends lost 7 bases and 7 bases, in that order; junction bases with no gene match: 7. Here the CDR3 DNA reads TGCAGCGGGGGGACAGGGATGGGTGGCTACACCTTC. Protein sequence: CSGGTGMGGYTF.

This clonotype was detected ten times or more. V usage is TRBV6-2 or TRBV6-3 and J usage is TRBJ2-3, with TRBD2 identical over 7 bases. The V and J ends lost 6 bases and 2 bases, in that order; junction bases with no gene match: 14. The CDR3 sequence is 17 residues long. CDR1 is MNHEY, CDR2 SVGEGT, per germline. The CDR3 DNA follows: TGTGCCAGCAGACCTCCCACCGGGACTACCAACACAGATACGCAGTATTTT. Its translation: CASRPPTGTTNTDTQYF.